A selection of T cell receptor beta chains follows, all from one sample in a study of regulatory T cells in long-lasting Graves disease. TCRdb re-derived calls from the reads in MiXCR, one entry per CDR3 protein. The sample contains around 1,800 distinct CDR3 sequences, roughly 53% of which appear only once. Source: peripheral blood mononuclear cells (PBMCs), taken with antithyroid drug treatment, in newly diagnosed or persistent Graves disease (not recorded which). The receptors derive from a human donor with Graves disease. CDR3s leave out the opening cysteine and the closing phenylalanine or tryptophan.

>TRBV20-1|TRBJ1-1
SARAGTGVPEAF
>TRBV28|TRBJ2-7
ASSFSGQAYEQY
>TRBV20-1|TRBJ2-2
SAGQARAGELF
>TRBV7-9|TRBJ1-5
ASSQSTGNQPQH
>TRBV28|TRBJ2-7
ASSSPTAWREQY
>TRBV19|TRBJ1-1
ASDRQKGTEAF
>TRBV5-1|TRBJ2-7
ASSLAGLAYEQY
>TRBV5-6|TRBJ1-6
ASSRAVAGPTYNSPLH
>TRBV6-2/TRBV6-3|TRBJ1-5
ASGSNQPQH
>TRBV7-3|TRBJ2-2
ASSSLNTGELF
>TRBV20-1|TRBJ2-5
SARSRREVEETQY
>TRBV9|TRBJ1-2
ASSATSTYGYT
>TRBV7-9|TRBJ2-5
ASSDVETQY
>TRBV20-1|TRBJ1-2
SAGDRGHHNYGYT
>TRBV30|TRBJ2-1
AWSVGGDNEQF
>TRBV12-3/TRBV12-4|TRBJ2-7
ASSSLGLAGYEQY
>TRBV12-3/TRBV12-4|TRBJ1-2
ASSSGPGYT
>TRBV9|TRBJ1-3
ASSVGDSPRNTIY
>TRBV6-6|TRBJ1-5
AITVGENQPQH
>TRBV29-1|TRBJ2-6
SIRDSGANVLT
>TRBV3-1|TRBJ2-3
ASSRLPTGQDTQY
>TRBV3-1|TRBJ2-3
ASSQVGGGIDTQY
>TRBV12-3/TRBV12-4|TRBJ2-2
ASSLAGGNTGELF
>TRBV20-1|TRBJ2-7
SADSGTESYEQY
>TRBV5-1|TRBJ2-3
ASSRQLAGSTDTQY
>TRBV5-1|TRBJ2-5
ASSFQETQY
>TRBV5-6|TRBJ2-3
ASSFRATDTQY
>TRBV6-1|TRBJ1-2
ASLGQHYGYT
>TRBV12-3/TRBV12-4|TRBJ1-2
ASSLPANYGYT
>TRBV28|TRBJ2-3
ASSFDRGTDTQY
>TRBV9|TRBJ2-1
ASSVEGVIYNEQF
>TRBV6-2/TRBV6-3|TRBJ2-7
ATRRGDRAGYEQY